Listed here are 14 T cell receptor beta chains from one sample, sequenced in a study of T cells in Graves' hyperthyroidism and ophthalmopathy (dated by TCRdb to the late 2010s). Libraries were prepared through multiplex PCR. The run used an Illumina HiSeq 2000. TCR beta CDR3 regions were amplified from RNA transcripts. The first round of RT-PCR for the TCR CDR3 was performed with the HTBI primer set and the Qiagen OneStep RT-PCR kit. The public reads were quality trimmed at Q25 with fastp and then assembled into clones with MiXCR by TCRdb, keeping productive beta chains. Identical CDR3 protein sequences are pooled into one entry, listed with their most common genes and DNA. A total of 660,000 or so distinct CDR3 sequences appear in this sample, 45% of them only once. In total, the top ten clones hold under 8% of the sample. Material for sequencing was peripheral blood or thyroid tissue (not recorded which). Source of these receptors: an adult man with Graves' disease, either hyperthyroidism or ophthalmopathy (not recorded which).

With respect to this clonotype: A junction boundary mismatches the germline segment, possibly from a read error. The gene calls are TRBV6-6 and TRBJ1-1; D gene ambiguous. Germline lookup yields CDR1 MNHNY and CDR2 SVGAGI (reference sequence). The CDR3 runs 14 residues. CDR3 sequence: CVSSVEGTGTEAFF. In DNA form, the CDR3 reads TGTGTCAGCAGTGTAGAGGGTACGGGAACTGAAGCTTTCTTT.

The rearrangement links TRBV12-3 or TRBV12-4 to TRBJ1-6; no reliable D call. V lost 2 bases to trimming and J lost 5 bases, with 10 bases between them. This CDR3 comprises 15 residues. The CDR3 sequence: CASSLYGYDNSPLHF. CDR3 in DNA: TGTGCCAGCAGTTTATACGGATATGATAATTCACCCCTCCACTTT.

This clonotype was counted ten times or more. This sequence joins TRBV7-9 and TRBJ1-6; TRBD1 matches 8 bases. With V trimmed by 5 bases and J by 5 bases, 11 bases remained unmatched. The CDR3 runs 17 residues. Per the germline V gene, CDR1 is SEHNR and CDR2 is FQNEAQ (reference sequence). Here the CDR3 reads CASSRLPGGGNNSPLHF. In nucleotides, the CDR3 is TGTGCCAGCAGCCGTCTGCCAGGGGGCGGAAATAATTCACCCCTCCACTTT.

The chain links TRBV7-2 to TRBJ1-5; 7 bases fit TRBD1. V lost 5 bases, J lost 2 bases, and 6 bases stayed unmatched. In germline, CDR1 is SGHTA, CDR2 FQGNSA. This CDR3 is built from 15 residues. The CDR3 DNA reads TGTGCCAGCAGCCCCAAGGGACAGCGCAATCAGCCCCAGCATTTT. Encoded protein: CASSPKGQRNQPQHF.

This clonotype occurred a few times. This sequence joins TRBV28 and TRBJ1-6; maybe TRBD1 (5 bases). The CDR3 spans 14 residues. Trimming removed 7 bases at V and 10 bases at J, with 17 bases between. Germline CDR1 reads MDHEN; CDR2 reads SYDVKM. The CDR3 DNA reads TGTGCCAGCAATGGGGGAGGATATAGATCACCCCTCCACTTT. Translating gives CASNGGGYRSPLHF.

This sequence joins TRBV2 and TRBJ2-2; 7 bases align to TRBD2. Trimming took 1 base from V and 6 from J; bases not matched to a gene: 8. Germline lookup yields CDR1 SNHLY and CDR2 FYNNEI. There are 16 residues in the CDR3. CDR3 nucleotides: TGTGCCAGCAGTGAAGACGGAGCGGGGTTCCCCGGGGAGCTGTTTTTT. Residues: CASSEDGAGFPGELFF.

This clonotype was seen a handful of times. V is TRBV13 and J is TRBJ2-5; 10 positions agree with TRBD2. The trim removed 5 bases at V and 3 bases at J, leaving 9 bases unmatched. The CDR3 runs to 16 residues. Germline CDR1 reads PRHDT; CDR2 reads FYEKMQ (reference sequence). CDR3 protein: CASSRRLAGVEETQYF. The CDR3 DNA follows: TGTGCCAGCAGCAGGCGTCTAGCGGGGGTGGAAGAGACCCAGTACTTC.

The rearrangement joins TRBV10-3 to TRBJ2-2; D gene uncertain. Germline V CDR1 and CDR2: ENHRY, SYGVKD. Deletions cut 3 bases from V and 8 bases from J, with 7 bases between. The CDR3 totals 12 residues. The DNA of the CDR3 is TGTGCCATCAGTGACCAGACAGGGGAGCTGTTTTTT. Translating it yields CAISDQTGELFF.

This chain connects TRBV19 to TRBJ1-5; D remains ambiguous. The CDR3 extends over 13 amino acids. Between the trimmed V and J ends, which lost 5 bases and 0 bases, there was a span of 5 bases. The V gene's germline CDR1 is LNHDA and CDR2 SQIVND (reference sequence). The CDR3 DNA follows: TGTGCCAGTAGTGCAGTTAGCAATCAGCCCCAGCATTTT. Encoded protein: CASSAVSNQPQHF. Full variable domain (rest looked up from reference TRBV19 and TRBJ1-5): DGGITQSPKYLFRKEGQNVTLSCEQNLNHDAMYWYRQDPGQGLRLIYYSQIVNDFQKGDIAEGYSVSREKKESFPLTVTSAQKNPTAFYLCASSAVSNQPQHFGDGTRLSIL.

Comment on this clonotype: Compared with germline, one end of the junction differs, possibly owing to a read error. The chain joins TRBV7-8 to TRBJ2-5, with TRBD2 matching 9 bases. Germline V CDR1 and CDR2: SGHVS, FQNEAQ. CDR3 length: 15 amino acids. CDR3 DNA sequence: TGTGCCGGCAGCTTAAGTAGCGGGGGAGGGGAGACCCAGTACTTC. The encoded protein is CAGSLSSGGGETQYF.

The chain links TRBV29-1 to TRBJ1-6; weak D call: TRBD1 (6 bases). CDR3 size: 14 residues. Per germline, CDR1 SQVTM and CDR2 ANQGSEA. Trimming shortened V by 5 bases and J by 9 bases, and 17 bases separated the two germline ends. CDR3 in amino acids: CSVLEQGGGSPLHF. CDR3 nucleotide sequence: TGCAGCGTTCTCGAACAGGGAGGAGGTTCACCCCTCCACTTT.

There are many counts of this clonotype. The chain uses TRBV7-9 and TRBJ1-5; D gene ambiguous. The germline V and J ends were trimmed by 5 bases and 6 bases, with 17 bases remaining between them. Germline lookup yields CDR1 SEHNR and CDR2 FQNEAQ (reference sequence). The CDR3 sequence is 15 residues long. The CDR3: CASSTDRSRGQPQHF. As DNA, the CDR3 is TGTGCCAGCAGCACCGATCGGAGTCGGGGTCAGCCCCAGCATTTT.

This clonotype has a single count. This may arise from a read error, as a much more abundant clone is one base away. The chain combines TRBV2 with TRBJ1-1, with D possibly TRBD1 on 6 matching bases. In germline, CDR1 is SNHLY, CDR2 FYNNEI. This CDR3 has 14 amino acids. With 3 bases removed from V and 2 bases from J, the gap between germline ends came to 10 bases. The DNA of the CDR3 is TGTGCCAGCAGTGACCGGACAGCAAACACTGAAGCTTTCTTT. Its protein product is CASSDRTANTEAFF.

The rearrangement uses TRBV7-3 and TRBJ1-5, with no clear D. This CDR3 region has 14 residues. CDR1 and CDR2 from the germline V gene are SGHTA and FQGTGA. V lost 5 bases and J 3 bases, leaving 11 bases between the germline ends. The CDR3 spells CASSPGMNNQPQHF. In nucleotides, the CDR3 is TGTGCCAGCAGCCCCGGGATGAACAATCAGCCCCAGCATTTT.